The next 17 T cell receptor beta chains were all read from a single sample in a study of blood T cell repertoires in COVID-19. Clones were read by immunoSEQ multiplex PCR, and TCRdb kept only the in-frame ones, dropping some. The data show around 200,000 clones, approximately 82% seen once. The sample consisted of peripheral blood. These TCRs come from a man between 35 and 55 years old with active or convalescent COVID-19.

This chain joins TRBV7-9 and TRBJ1-2; a weak D match, TRBD1 (6 bases). The length of the CDR3 is 16 residues. CDR1 and CDR2 from the germline V gene are SEHNR and FQNEAQ (reference sequence). V dropped 1 base and J dropped 3 bases, with 15 bases sitting between them. In nucleotides, the CDR3 is TGTGCCAGCAGCTTAGTCGCGACAGGTCCTTACTATGGCTACACCTTC. Its protein is CASSLVATGPYYGYTF.

This sequence joins TRBV5-1 and TRBJ1-1, with D unclear. Trimming stripped 4 bases from V and 2 bases from J, with 12 bases between. The CDR3 is made up of 14 amino acids. CDR1 is SGHRS, CDR2 YFSETQ, per germline. The CDR3 is CASSPPGINTEAFF. The CDR3 region has the DNA TGCGCCAGCAGCCCCCCCGGGATCAACACTGAAGCTTTCTTT.

This clone has only a few counts. V usage is TRBV10-2 and J usage is TRBJ2-4; maybe TRBD2 (5 bases). CDR3 size: 15 residues. In germline, CDR1 is WSHSY, CDR2 SAAADI. Trimming took off 7 bases at V and 0 bases at J, with 13 bases between the two ends. The CDR3 loop is CASTGSTVAKNIQYF. DNA of the CDR3: TGCGCCAGCACTGGGAGCACTGTAGCCAAAAACATTCAGTACTTC.

The count of this clone is one. The genes are TRBV6-1 and TRBJ2-4; 10 bases align to TRBD2. The CDR3 runs 19 residues. Germline CDR1 MNHNS, CDR2 SASEGT. With V trimmed by 2 bases and J by 4 bases, 14 bases remained unmatched. CDR3 protein: CASSEWRGSSGSGKNIQYF. The CDR3 DNA reads TGTGCCAGCAGTGAATGGAGAGGTTCTAGCGGGAGTGGTAAAAACATTCAGTACTTC.

Regarding this clone: At one end the junction does not follow the germline gene, possibly because of a read error. V gene TRBV27 combines with J gene TRBJ1-5; D is undetermined. Germline-derived CDR1 and CDR2 are MNHEY and SMNVEV (reference sequence). The length of the CDR3 is 12 residues. CDR3: CASSLLEGRKYF. The CDR3 DNA is TGTGCCAGCAGTTTACTCGAGGGCCGTAAATATTTT.

The chain uses TRBV7-8 and TRBJ1-3, with D tentatively TRBD1 (6 bases). The CDR3 spans 15 residues. Germline V gene sequence: CDR1 SGHVS, CDR2 FQNEAQ. V dropped 0 bases and J dropped 4 bases, with 10 bases sitting between them. DNA of the CDR3: TGTGCCAGCAGCTTAGCGTGGCAGGGGGGAAACACCATATATTTT. Protein product: CASSLAWQGGNTIYF.

The chain links TRBV5-1 to TRBJ1-4; D ambiguous. Germline CDR1 SGHRS, CDR2 YFSETQ. The CDR3 runs to 13 residues. V lost 5 bases and J 4 bases, leaving 9 bases between the germline ends. The CDR3, as DNA: TGCGCCAGCAGTTCGGGGTTTAATGAAAAACTGTTTTTT. It yields the protein CASSSGFNEKLFF.

This sequence joins TRBV6-2 or TRBV6-3 and TRBJ1-2, with a weak D call TRBD1 (6 bases). The V gene lost 2 bases and the J gene lost 5 bases, with 12 bases spanning the gap. The CDR3 is made up of 14 amino acids. Germline assignment: CDR1 MNHEY and CDR2 SVGEGT. The CDR3 sequence is CASSYRGALYGYTF. The DNA of the CDR3 is TGTGCCAGCAGTTACCGGGGGGCGTTATATGGCTACACCTTC.

The chain uses TRBV5-1 and TRBJ2-3; TRBD2 matches 10 bases. The germline CDR1 and CDR2 sequences are SGHRS and YFSETQ. The CDR3 sequence is 16 residues long. Trimming took 3 bases from V and 0 from J; bases not matched to a gene: 4. The CDR3, as DNA: TGCGCCAGCAGCTCCCTACTAGCGGGAAGCACAGATACGCAGTATTTT. This gives the protein CASSSLLAGSTDTQYF.

The V gene is TRBV11-3, the J gene TRBJ2-7; D not resolved. The CDR3 is 13 amino acids. The germline V gene has CDR1 SGHNT and CDR2 YENEEA. V was trimmed by 6 bases and J by 9 bases, leaving 18 bases between them. The CDR3 DNA sequence: TGTGCCAGCAGGCCCTCGGAGACTCCCTGGCAGTACTTC. This sequence encodes CASRPSETPWQYF.

The count of this clone is one. The chain joins TRBV19 to TRBJ1-6, with unresolved D. Germline CDR1 reads LNHDA; CDR2 reads SQIVND (reference sequence). V was clipped by 3 bases and J by 0 bases, with 9 bases between them. This CDR3 contains 16 residues. CDR3 sequence (DNA): TGTGCCAGTAGTATCTCAGTCAGCTCCTATAATTCACCCCTCCACTTT. Protein: CASSISVSSYNSPLHF.

The chain couples TRBV6-6 to TRBJ1-1, with TRBD1 matching over 8 bases. The V gene end was trimmed by 4 bases and the J gene end by 4 bases; junction bases not matched to a gene: 8. Germline V gene data show CDR1 as MNHNY and CDR2 as SVGAGI (reference sequence). This CDR3 is built from 15 residues. The CDR3 here is CASSSIGQGGTEAFF. As DNA, the CDR3 is TGTGCCAGCAGTTCCATCGGACAGGGTGGCACTGAAGCTTTCTTT.

The chain has TRBV7-8 and TRBJ2-2; 8 nucleotides agree with TRBD2. The CDR3 contains 18 residues. Germline CDR1 reads SGHVS; CDR2 reads FQNEAQ. The V gene end was trimmed by 1 base and the J gene end by 7 bases; junction bases not matched to a gene: 14. The CDR3, as DNA: TGTGCCAGCAGCTTAGATCGGGGTAGTAGCGGGAATGGCGGGGAGCTGTTTTTT. Translation gives CASSLDRGSSGNGGELFF.

The rearrangement links TRBV27 to TRBJ2-1; 7 nucleotides agree with TRBD2. Germline V gives CDR1 MNHEY, CDR2 SMNVEV (reference sequence). V lost 3 bases and J lost 3; bases outside the gene matches: 8. This CDR3 region has 16 residues. The CDR3 loop is CASSFLVGGNYNEQFF. CDR3 in DNA: TGTGCCAGCAGTTTTCTCGTGGGAGGGAACTACAATGAGCAGTTCTTC.

The chain uses TRBV2 and TRBJ2-3, with 12 bases lining up with TRBD2. The germline V gene encodes CDR1 SNHLY and CDR2 FYNNEI. V gave up 2 bases and J gave up 6 bases; unmatched junction bases: 9. The length of the CDR3 is 17 residues. CDR3 amino acids: CASSESLAGGDRDTQYF. The CDR3 DNA reads as TGTGCCAGCAGTGAATCGCTAGCGGGAGGGGATAGGGATACGCAGTATTTT.

The V gene is TRBV28, the J gene TRBJ1-5, with 9 bases aligning to TRBD1. After removal of 7 bases from V and 6 bases from J, the junction contained 10 bases not matched to a gene. This CDR3 spans 15 amino acids. The germline V gene encodes CDR1 MDHEN and CDR2 SYDVKM. CDR3 DNA: TGTGCCAGCACGGGACAGGGTGGGATGCGTCAGCCCCAGCATTTT. This gives the protein CASTGQGGMRQPQHF.

This clone was counted between two and nine times. This chain uses TRBV18 with TRBJ1-4; D is possibly TRBD1 (5 bases). V was trimmed by 0 bases and J by 8 bases, leaving 16 bases between them. The CDR3 runs 16 residues. The germline V gene has CDR1 KGHSH and CDR2 LQKENI. The CDR3 loop is CASSPPSLRVGEKLFF. CDR3 coding DNA: TGTGCCAGCTCACCACCGTCACTCAGGGTTGGCGAAAAACTGTTTTTT.